Listed here are 9 T cell receptor beta chains from one sample, sequenced in a study of blood T cell repertoires in COVID-19 (dated by TCRdb to 2020 to 2022). Libraries were prepared through the immunoSEQ multiplex PCR assay. TCRdb stores this immuneACCESS table with in-frame sequences only. Part of the clones is absent; in the studies checked, under half of the shortfall reflects unresolved V genes, and no reason is known for the rest. This sample holds 200,000 to 250,000 clones; about nine tenths were observed only once. The ten largest clones add up to more than 5.5% of the sample. Sequenced: peripheral blood. The source of these receptors is an elderly man with acute or convalescent COVID-19.

This chain connects TRBV21-1 to TRBJ2-1; TRBD1 was called by the table and not checked on the DNA. TRBV21-1 counts as a pseudogene. The CDR3 is 14 amino acids. The CDR3, as DNA: TGTGCCAGCAGCCCACCACAGGGAAGCCATGAGCAGTTCTTC. As protein: CASSPPQGSHEQFF.

This rearrangement joins TRBV27 to TRBJ2-7; D unclear. The CDR3 runs to 13 residues. The V gene lost 5 bases and the J gene lost 3 bases, with 11 bases spanning the gap. The germline V gene encodes CDR1 MNHEY and CDR2 SMNVEV (reference sequence). This CDR3 is CASSAPPGYEQYF. CDR3 DNA: TGTGCCAGCAGTGCCCCCCCGGGCTACGAGCAGTACTTC.

The chain carries TRBV10-2 and TRBJ2-2; 7 bases fit TRBD1. V gave up 8 bases and J gave up 7 bases; unmatched junction bases: 7. Germline values: CDR1 WSHSY, CDR2 SAAADI. The CDR3 is made up of 13 amino acids. The CDR3 here is CASGGQAGGELFF. DNA for the CDR3: TGCGCCAGCGGCGGACAGGCGGGCGGGGAGCTGTTTTTT.

The chain carries TRBV11-2 and TRBJ2-3; D is perhaps TRBD2 (6 bases). The CDR3 spans 16 residues. CDR1 and CDR2 (germline): SGHAT, FQNNGV. V lost 5 bases and J 2 bases, leaving 17 bases between the germline ends. DNA of the CDR3: TGTGCCAGCAGCGGGTGGGGGGAGTATGTCACAGATACGCAGTATTTT. Amino acids: CASSGWGEYVTDTQYF.

V is TRBV9 and J is TRBJ2-1, with 10 bases matching TRBD1. The germline V gene has CDR1 SGDLS and CDR2 YYNGEE. With V trimmed by 0 bases and J by 8 bases, 5 bases remained unmatched. The CDR3 sequence is 15 residues long. The CDR3 loop is CASSVGGQGWHEQFF. The CDR3 bases are TGTGCCAGCAGCGTAGGGGGACAGGGGTGGCATGAGCAGTTCTTC.

The rearrangement joins TRBV5-1 to TRBJ2-5; TRBD1 matches at 9 bases. J was trimmed by 3 bases and V by 4 bases; bases with no gene match: 10. This CDR3 is 16 amino acids long. From germline, CDR1 is SGHRS and CDR2 YFSETQ. CDR3 protein: CASSQDPGQGEETQYF. CDR3 sequence (DNA): TGCGCCAGCAGCCAGGACCCGGGACAGGGTGAAGAGACCCAGTACTTC. The full variable domain, rest sourced from reference TRBV5-1 and TRBJ2-5, is KAGVTQTPRYLIKTRGQQVTLSCSPISGHRSVSWYQQTPGQGLQFLFEYFSETQRNKGNFPGRFSGRQFSNSRSEMNVSTLELGDSALYLCASSQDPGQGEETQYFGPGTRLLVL.

The table lists this clone with a count of one. The V and J genes are TRBV14 and TRBJ1-4, with a tentative D call TRBD1 (5 bases). Germline values: CDR1 SGHDN, CDR2 FVKESK. Trimming shortened V by 4 bases and J by 5 bases, and 14 bases separated the two germline ends. CDR3 length: 15 residues. The CDR3 loop reads CASSRAGGGNEKLFF. The CDR3 DNA sequence: TGTGCCAGCAGCCGCGCAGGCGGGGGGAATGAAAAACTGTTTTTT.

V usage is TRBV24-1 and J usage is TRBJ1-2; D is undetermined. The CDR3 covers 15 residues. Germline CDR1 is KGHDR and CDR2 is SFDVKD. Trimming removed 4 bases at V and 5 bases at J, with 16 bases between. CDR3 DNA: TGTGCCACCAGTGACCGCACAGCATCCCCGTATGGCTACACCTTC. As protein: CATSDRTASPYGYTF.

The chain combines TRBV18 with TRBJ2-3; 8 bases line up with TRBD1. Germline-derived CDR1 and CDR2 are KGHSH and LQKENI. The CDR3 loop spans 15 amino acids. Trimming cost V 3 bases and J 3 bases; bases outside gene matches: 5. The CDR3 is CASSPGQGRTDTQYF. DNA of the CDR3: TGTGCCAGCTCACCCGGACAGGGCCGGACAGATACGCAGTATTTT.